Listed below are T cell receptor beta chains from one sample, sequenced in a study of blood T cell repertoires in COVID-19. Generated by immunoSEQ multiplex PCR, the TCRdb table keeps only in-frame clones and is missing some. This sample has some 89,000 clones; approximately 89% occur once, and the top ten carry roughly 2.3%. The material sequenced was peripheral blood. These receptors all stem from a man aged 50 to 59 with acute or convalescent COVID-19. Both conserved end residues are part of each CDR3. The order of the fields is J gene, V gene, clone size, D gene, CDR3 DNA, CDR3 protein. A D gene is named only where the DNA matches it firmly. Clone size is shown for a subset of rows, as once, few, many or a class of expanded clone.

>TRBJ1-6|TRBV7-2|NA|NA
TGTGCCAGCAGCTTACATTCTATCGACAGATCGGCCCTCCACTTT
CASSLHSIDRSALHF
>TRBJ1-1|TRBV7-2|once|NA
TGTGCCAGCAGCTTTGGGGGGGGGAGGAACACTGAAGCTTTCTTT
CASSFGGGRNTEAFF
>TRBJ2-2|TRBV24-1|few|TRBD1
TGTGCCACCAGTGACCCCAGAGGGGGCGCTTACACCGGGGAGCTGTTTTTT
CATSDPRGGAYTGELFF
>TRBJ2-3|TRBV10-3|NA|TRBD2
TGTGCCATCAGTATAGGGACTAGCGGGGGGGCGCATACGCAGTATTTT
CAISIGTSGGAHTQYF
>TRBJ1-3|TRBV18|NA|NA
TGTGCCAGCTCTCCTCAGGGGTCTGGAAACACCATATATTTT
CASSPQGSGNTIYF
>TRBJ1-1|TRBV5-5|NA|NA
TGTGCCAGCAGCTTGACGGTAAACCCTGAAGCTTTCTTT
CASSLTVNPEAFF
>TRBJ1-5|TRBV28|NA|NA
TGTGCCAGCAGTTTGTATGTTCAGGGACAGCCCCAGCATTTT
CASSLYVQGQPQHF
>TRBJ2-2|TRBV29-1|once|NA
TGCAGCGTTGTTGAGGAGACCGGGGAGCTGTTTTTT
CSVVEETGELFF
>TRBJ2-1|TRBV30|NA|TRBD2
TGTGCCTGGAGTGAAGCGGGGGGGCATTGGGAGCAGTTCTTC
CAWSEAGGHWEQFF
>TRBJ2-2|TRBV5-1|NA|TRBD2
TGCGCCAGCAGCTGGGCAGGACTAGCGCCCACCGGGGAGCTGTTTTTT
CASSWAGLAPTGELFF
>TRBJ1-1|TRBV10-3|NA|NA
TGTGCCATCAGTGAGCCGGACTGGCGGACTGAAGCTTTCTTT
CAISEPDWRTEAFF
>TRBJ2-1|TRBV6-5|NA|NA
TGTGCCAGCAGGGCGGGACGCTACAATGAGCAGTTCTTC
CASRAGRYNEQFF
>TRBJ2-4|TRBV11-2|once|NA
TGTGCCAGCAGCTCAATGGCCCAAACCAAAAACATTCAGTACTTC
CASSSMAQTKNIQYF
>TRBJ2-2|TRBV4-2|NA|TRBD2
TGTGCCAGCAGCCACGAGACTAGCGTGAACACCGGGGAGCTGTTTTTT
CASSHETSVNTGELFF
>TRBJ2-3|TRBV3-1/TRBV3-2|NA|TRBD2
TGTGCCAGCAGCCAATTGGTTAGCGGGAGCGTAGGCACAGATACGCAGTATTTT
CASSQLVSGSVGTDTQYF
>TRBJ2-2|TRBV9|NA|NA
TGTGCCAGCAGCGTAGTTCCGGCGAACACCGGGGAGCTGTTTTTT
CASSVVPANTGELFF
>TRBJ2-3|TRBV5-4|NA|TRBD2
TGTGCCAGCAGCTCAGCCGGGACTAGGGGGGATACGCAGTATTTT
CASSSAGTRGDTQYF
>TRBJ2-1|TRBV28|NA|TRBD2
TGTGCCAGCAGTTTAGTCGAGCTAGCGGGAGTTGAGCAGTTCTTC
CASSLVELAGVEQFF
>TRBJ2-5|TRBV5-6|NA|NA
TGTGCCAGCAGCTTGTCAAGCCCGATAGAGACCCAGTACTTC
CASSLSSPIETQYF
>TRBJ2-3|TRBV7-2|NA|NA
TGTGCCAGCGGTCGGTTGGGGGGGCAAACAGATACGCAGTATTTT
CASGRLGGQTDTQYF
>TRBJ2-1|TRBV5-1|NA|NA
TGCGCCAGCAGCCGGACACCTAGCTCCTACAATGAGCAGTTCTTC
CASSRTPSSYNEQFF
>TRBJ1-5|TRBV12-5|NA|NA
TGTGCTAGTGGTTTAGGGGCGGGGAGCAATCAGCCCCAGCATTTT
CASGLGAGSNQPQHF
>TRBJ2-5|TRBV3-1/TRBV3-2|once|TRBD2
TGTGCCAGCAGCCAAGAGCTAGCGGGAGGGGTGGCCCAGTACTTC
CASSQELAGGVAQYF
>TRBJ1-3|TRBV2|NA|TRBD1
TGTGCCAGCAGTACGGGACAGATTGATGGAAACACCATATATTTT
CASSTGQIDGNTIYF
>TRBJ1-5|TRBV24-1|NA|NA
TGTGCCGCCAGTGACTCCCTCCGGGGGCCCCAGCATTTT
CAASDSLRGPQHF
>TRBJ1-2|TRBV6-1|once|NA
TGTGCCAGCAGTGAAGTTGGGACACACCCTCACACCTTC
CASSEVGTHPHTF
>TRBJ1-1|TRBV5-1|NA|NA
TGCGCCAGCAGCTTGGGCCAGGGGTTTGTAGGGACTGAAGCTTTCTTT
CASSLGQGFVGTEAFF
>TRBJ2-7|TRBV7-2|NA|TRBD2
TGTGCCAGCAGCCCCCGACTAGCGGGAGTGGGGGAGCAGTACTTC
CASSPRLAGVGEQYF
>TRBJ1-4|TRBV19|NA|TRBD1
TGTGCCAGTAGTCTGAACAGGGGAACTAATGAAAAACTGTTTTTT
CASSLNRGTNEKLFF
>TRBJ1-4|TRBV3-1/TRBV3-2|once|NA
TGTGCCAGCAGCCAAACGGGGAAAACTAATGAAAAACTGTTTTTT
CASSQTGKTNEKLFF
>TRBJ2-2|TRBV15|many|TRBD2
TGTGCCACCAGCAGAGCATCAGCGGGAAACACCGGGGAGCTGTTTTTT
CATSRASAGNTGELFF